These 24 T cell receptor beta chains originate from one sample sequenced in a study of neurological immune-mediated disorders (dated by TCRdb to about 2019). The method behind the library was 5' RACE. The instrument was an Illumina HiSeq 2500. The public reads were run again by TCRdb, first through fastp at Q25 and then through MiXCR, and only productive beta chains were kept. Under each unique CDR3 protein, matching rows form one entry showing the most common genes and DNA. This sample is represented by around 66,000 distinct CDR3 sequences; roughly 4.5% of them were singletons. The ten largest make up about 2.2% of the sample. The sequenced material came from PBMCs. The receptors were gathered from a woman in her 70s with multiple sclerosis.

This clonotype was counted many times. The chain employs TRBV5-1 and TRBJ2-7; the match to TRBD1 covers 9 bases. The CDR3 length is 14 residues. Germline lookup yields CDR1 SGHRS and CDR2 YFSETQ. After removal of 4 bases from V and 4 bases from J, the junction contained 6 bases not matched to a gene. Here the CDR3 DNA reads TGCGCCAGCAGCCATGGGACAGGGATTTACGAGCAGTACTTC. This sequence encodes CASSHGTGIYEQYF.

This clonotype occurred many times. The V gene is TRBV5-1, the J gene TRBJ2-7; D gene unclear. CDR1 is SGHRS, CDR2 YFSETQ, per germline. There are 15 residues in the CDR3. Deletions cut 4 bases from V and 0 bases from J, with 14 bases between. The CDR3 DNA follows: TGCGCCAGCAGCCCCCTTCCGAGGAGCTCCTACGAGCAGTACTTC. Translating gives CASSPLPRSSYEQYF.

This clonotype was found many times. The gene calls are TRBV7-9 and TRBJ2-7; tentative D call: TRBD2 (6 bases). This CDR3 has 13 amino acids. V gave up 5 bases and J gave up 2 bases, with 10 bases separating them. Germline V gene lookup returns CDR1 SEHNR and CDR2 FQNEAQ (reference sequence). CDR3 nucleotides: TGTGCCAGCAGCAGGGGACTGGCCTACGAGCAGTACTTC. Protein product: CASSRGLAYEQYF.

This clonotype came up many times. This rearrangement joins TRBV5-1 to TRBJ2-1; 10 bases are shared with TRBD2. Germline V lookup: CDR1 SGHRS, CDR2 YFSETQ. The ends lost 0 bases at V and 9 bases at J; junction bases unmatched: 9. The CDR3 is 16 amino acids. The CDR3 region has the DNA TGCGCCAGCAGCTTGGGTGAAACTAGCGGGATTGGTGAGCAGTTCTTC. Translating it yields CASSLGETSGIGEQFF.

This clonotype was detected many times. CDR3 protein: CASREQGANEKLFF. In DNA, the CDR3 is TGTGCCAGCAGGGAACAGGGGGCGAATGAAAAACTGTTTTTT. The rearrangement joins TRBV7-9 to TRBJ1-4, with 9 bases lining up with TRBD1. This CDR3 comprises 14 residues. Germline CDR1 reads SEHNR; CDR2 reads FQNEAQ (reference sequence). With 6 bases clipped from V and 5 bases from J, the junction kept 4 bases outside the gene matches.

This clonotype has at least ten counts. The chain carries TRBV24-1 and TRBJ2-1, with TRBD2 matching 8 bases. V shed 2 bases and J 6 bases; nucleotides not matched to a gene: 8. The germline gives CDR1 KGHDR, CDR2 SFDVKD. This CDR3 has 16 amino acids. The CDR3 DNA follows: TGTGCCACCAGTGATTCTGGGACTAGTGAGGCCAATGAGCAGTTCTTC. Amino acids: CATSDSGTSEANEQFF.

This clonotype was seen at least ten times. CDR3 in DNA: TGTGCCAGCAGCCCGGGACAGGGGGCGAGGCAGAGCAATCAGCCCCAGCATTTT. The encoded protein is CASSPGQGARQSNQPQHF. The gene calls are TRBV3-1 and TRBJ1-5; 12 nucleotides line up with TRBD1. The CDR3 sequence is 18 residues long. Germline CDR1 and CDR2: LGHDT and YNNKEL (reference sequence). V gave up 4 bases and J gave up 1 base; unmatched junction bases: 8.

This clonotype was counted ten times or more. This chain joins TRBV28 and TRBJ1-5, with D maybe TRBD1 (6 bases). Trimming cost V 4 bases and J 2 bases, with 12 bases left between them. CDR3 length: 15 amino acids. Germline values: CDR1 MDHEN, CDR2 SYDVKM. CDR3 protein: CASSYGTPRNQPQHF. The DNA for the CDR3 is TGTGCCAGCAGTTATGGGACACCTCGCAATCAGCCCCAGCATTTT.

Ten or more counts support this clonotype. This rearrangement joins TRBV12-3 or TRBV12-4 to TRBJ2-7; D unclear. This CDR3 contains 13 residues. Trimming stripped 3 bases from V and 2 bases from J, with 8 bases between. The CDR3: CASSLWPAYEQYF. In DNA form, the CDR3 reads TGTGCCAGCAGTTTGTGGCCCGCCTACGAGCAGTACTTC.

This clonotype was picked up many times. The rearrangement links TRBV20-1 to TRBJ2-5; 7 nucleotides agree with TRBD2. The germline CDR1 and CDR2 sequences are DFQATT and SNEGSKA (reference sequence). V shed 2 bases and J 5 bases; nucleotides not matched to a gene: 8. CDR3 length: 14 residues. CDR3 bases: TGCAGTGCTAGAATGGGCGGGAGTTTGGAGACCCAGTACTTC. It codes for CSARMGGSLETQYF.

The table lists this clonotype with many counts. The rearrangement joins TRBV27 to TRBJ2-6, with 9 positions matching TRBD1. The germline gives CDR1 MNHEY, CDR2 SMNVEV (reference sequence). CDR3 length: 17 amino acids. The J segment lost 2 bases and the V segment lost 5 bases, leaving 7 bases of the junction unmatched. The CDR3 is CASSRTGESPGANVLTF. CDR3 sequence (DNA): TGTGCCAGCAGTCGGACAGGGGAGTCCCCTGGGGCCAACGTCCTGACTTTC.

Many counts were recorded for this clonotype. The V and J genes are TRBV29-1 and TRBJ2-6; D unresolved. The V gene's germline CDR1 is SQVTM and CDR2 ANQGSEA. The V and J ends lost 4 bases and 1 base respectively, with 5 bases between them. There are 13 residues in the CDR3. CDR3 sequence (DNA): TGCAGCGTTGGACAATCTGGGGCCAACGTCCTGACTTTC. Protein: CSVGQSGANVLTF. Complete variable domain (other parts from reference TRBV29-1 and TRBJ2-6): SAVISQKPSRDICQRGTSLTIQCQVDSQVTMMFWYRQQPGQSLTLIATANQGSEATYESGFVIDKFPISRPNLTFSTLTVSNMSPEDSSIYLCSVGQSGANVLTFGAGSRLTVL.

The chain recombines TRBV20-1 with TRBJ1-1; D possibly corresponds to TRBD1 (5 bases). The CDR3 runs 14 residues. Germline assignment: CDR1 DFQATT and CDR2 SNEGSKA (reference sequence). V was clipped by 4 bases and J by 3 bases, with 15 bases between them. Written as DNA, the CDR3 is TGCAGTGCTACCCTTCAGGGTACCTACACTGAAGCTTTCTTT. Amino acids: CSATLQGTYTEAFF.

This clonotype was detected many times. The rearrangement uses TRBV30 and TRBJ2-7, with TRBD2 identical over 8 bases. CDR1 is GTSNPN, CDR2 SVGIG, per germline (reference sequence). This CDR3 is built from 11 residues. J gave up 4 bases and V 8 bases, and 4 bases lay outside the gene matches. In nucleotides, the CDR3 is TGTGCCGTCGGGAGGGGGTACGAGCAGTACTTC. Translating it yields CAVGRGYEQYF.

The table lists this clonotype with many counts. The V call is TRBV20-1, the J call TRBJ1-1; the D gene is possibly TRBD1 (5 bases). The ends were cut back, 6 bases at V and 7 bases at J, with 18 bases in the middle. Germline V gene lookup returns CDR1 DFQATT and CDR2 SNEGSKA (reference sequence). The CDR3 is 13 residues long. The CDR3 spells CSAEIGTAIEAFF. In nucleotides, the CDR3 is TGCAGTGCCGAAATCGGGACGGCGATTGAAGCTTTCTTT.

This clonotype appeared many times. The CDR3 nucleotides read TGTGCCAGCAGTTTCCCAGGGGGGGCTAACTATGGCTACACCTTC. It yields the protein CASSFPGGANYGYTF. V gene TRBV6-5 combines with J gene TRBJ1-2; TRBD1 aligns across 7 bases. The length of the CDR3 is 15 residues. V was clipped by 4 bases and J by 0 bases; unmatched bases: 5. Germline CDR1 reads MNHEY; CDR2 reads SVGAGI.

In the case of this clonotype: Being one base from a much bigger clone, this may be a read error. Here the CDR3 omits its conserved ending phenylalanine or tryptophan, so a read error is the likely source. The chain couples TRBV4-1 to TRBJ2-7; 10 bases are a match to TRBD1. Germline loops: CDR1 MGHRA, CDR2 YSYEKL. The trim removed 4 bases at V and 8 bases at J, leaving 2 bases unmatched. The CDR3 runs 12 residues. CDR3 protein: CASSPDRGKQYL. Written as DNA, the CDR3 is TGCGCCAGCAGCCCGGACAGGGGGAAGCAGTACCTC.

This clonotype was seen a few times. This chain links TRBV20-1 with TRBJ1-4; possibly TRBD1 for D (6 bases). There are 13 residues in the CDR3. Germline CDR1 is DFQATT and CDR2 is SNEGSKA (reference sequence). V was clipped by 6 bases and J by 7 bases, with 15 bases between them. DNA of the CDR3: TGCAGTGCCCTTGACACCAGGGGTGAAAAACTGTTTTTT. As protein: CSALDTRGEKLFF.

This clonotype was observed a few times. This sequence joins TRBV29-1 and TRBJ2-7, with D uncertain. From germline, CDR1 is SQVTM and CDR2 ANQGSEA. V dropped 3 bases and J dropped 1 base, with 10 bases sitting between them. The CDR3 has 13 residues. The CDR3 DNA reads TGCAGCGTTGAGTTGACCGAGTCCTACGAGCAGTACTTC. This sequence encodes CSVELTESYEQYF.

This clonotype was recorded at least ten times. The chain employs TRBV6-5 and TRBJ2-1; 7 bases map to TRBD2. The CDR3 covers 14 residues. Germline lookup yields CDR1 MNHEY and CDR2 SVGAGI. Trimming removed 4 bases from V and 6 bases from J; junction bases left unmatched: 6. CDR3 in DNA: TGTGCCAGCAGTTCCAGGGACTATATCAATGAGCAGTTCTTC. Residues: CASSSRDYINEQFF.

This clonotype has just a few counts. The chain couples TRBV12-3 or TRBV12-4 to TRBJ1-1, with a weak D call TRBD1 (5 bases). This CDR3 spans 13 amino acids. V lost 1 base to trimming and J lost 6 bases, with 9 bases between them. CDR3 sequence reads: CASSLGGVPEAFF. In DNA form, the CDR3 reads TGTGCCAGCAGTTTAGGAGGGGTCCCTGAAGCTTTCTTT.

This clonotype was seen many times. The chain has TRBV7-9 and TRBJ2-7, with D hard to call. The CDR3 runs to 14 residues. Germline V gene sequence: CDR1 SEHNR, CDR2 FQNEAQ (reference sequence). V lost 4 bases and J 3 bases, leaving 13 bases between the germline ends. Written as DNA, the CDR3 is TGTGCCAGCAGCTCGAACACCGGTCGCTACGAGCAGTACTTC. This sequence encodes CASSSNTGRYEQYF.

The sample holds a few counts of this clonotype. J is TRBJ2-7 and V is TRBV18; a weak D match, TRBD1 (6 bases). The CDR3 consists of 14 residues. V lost 1 base, J lost 6 bases, and 13 bases lay in between. The V gene's germline CDR1 is KGHSH and CDR2 LQKENI. Here the CDR3 DNA reads TGTGCCAGCTCACCACTAGGGGGTTTCGGCGAGCAGTACTTC. Translated, it gives CASSPLGGFGEQYF.

Remarks on this clonotype: Compared with germline, one end of the junction differs, possibly owing to a read error. Here the CDR3 DNA reads TGTACCAGCAGCTTGGGGACAGATGGCTACACCTTC. Its translation: CTSSLGTDGYTF. The V and J genes are TRBV7-9 and TRBJ1-2; 7 bases agree with TRBD1. CDR3 length: 12 residues. Germline CDR1 SEHNR, CDR2 FQNEAQ (reference sequence). The full variable domain, its missing parts supplied by reference TRBV7-9 and TRBJ1-2, is DTGVSQNPRHKITKRGQNVTFRCDPISEHNRLYWYRQTLGQGPEFLTYFQNEAQLEKSRLLSDRFSAERPKGSFSTLEIQRTEQGDSAMYLCTSSLGTDGYTFGSGTRLTVV.